Listed below are T cell receptor beta chains from one sample, sequenced in a study of OX40 agonist ivuxolimab in advanced cancers. Assay: immunoSEQ multiplex PCR; the TCRdb copy retains only in-frame clones and omits some. The table lists about 80,000 clones, about 86% of them singletons. The sequenced sample was CD4+ or CD8+ T cells sorted from blood, obtained in a trial of the OX40 agonist ivuxolimab. The receptors shown here come from an adult with an advanced solid tumor such as melanoma, head and neck, liver or kidney cancer. Both conserved end residues are part of each CDR3. A D gene is named only where the DNA matches it firmly. Rows give clone size only sometimes, using once, few, many, or a class for an expanded clone.

>TRBJ2-7|14|NA|TRBV11-2|TRBD2
CASRRLAGGSEQYF
TGTGCCAGCCGGCGGCTAGCGGGGGGGAGCGAGCAGTACTTC
>TRBJ2-7|15|NA|TRBV4-3|TRBD2
CASSIDSGGAYEQYF
TGCGCCAGCAGCATTGATAGCGGGGGGGCCTACGAGCAGTACTTC
>TRBJ1-1|15|NA|TRBV5-4|TRBD1
CASSWGDRGATEAFF
TGTGCCAGCAGCTGGGGGGACAGGGGAGCCACTGAAGCTTTCTTT
>TRBJ2-1|16|NA|TRBV7-2|TRBD2
CASSQAIAGGYNEQFF
TGTGCCAGCAGCCAGGCTATAGCGGGGGGCTACAATGAGCAGTTCTTC
>TRBJ2-7|15|NA|TRBV13|TRBD2
CASSPPRGGPGEQYF
TGTGCCAGCAGCCCCCCCCGGGGGGGGCCTGGGGAGCAGTACTTC
>TRBJ1-2|12|NA|TRBV6-6|NA
CASSPRGMSYTF
TGTGCCAGCAGTCCCCGGGGGATGAGCTACACCTTC
>TRBJ2-3|16|NA|TRBV7-2|NA
CASSLVDRLSTDTQYF
TGTGCCAGCAGCTTAGTTGACAGGCTTAGCACAGATACGCAGTATTTT
>TRBJ1-1|14|NA|TRBV18|NA
CASSVQGWITEAFF
TGTGCCAGCTCAGTACAGGGTTGGATCACTGAAGCTTTCTTT
>TRBJ2-5|15|NA|TRBV7-7|NA
CASSRARRTEETQYF
TGTGCCAGCAGCCGGGCCCGAAGAACTGAAGAGACCCAGTACTTC
>TRBJ2-5|14|NA|TRBV29-1|TRBD2
CSGKGLAVQETQYF
TGCAGCGGGAAGGGACTAGCGGTGCAAGAGACCCAGTACTTC
>TRBJ1-1|13|NA|TRBV10-3|NA
CAISWNREVEAFF
TGTGCCATCAGTTGGAACAGGGAGGTTGAGGCTTTCTTT
>TRBJ1-5|16|NA|TRBV18|NA
CASSPPSRRINQPQHF
TGTGCCAGCTCACCACCATCTCGCAGGATCAATCAGCCCCAGCATTTT
>TRBJ2-5|14|NA|TRBV6-5|NA
CASSYSTQGGTQYF
TGTGCCAGCAGTTACTCCACGCAGGGGGGGACCCAGTACTTC
>TRBJ2-7|12|once|TRBV28|NA
CASRGGPHEQYF
TGTGCCAGCAGAGGTGGTCCCCACGAGCAGTACTTC
>TRBJ2-7|15|NA|TRBV28|NA
CASQTTGAGRYEQYF
TGTGCCAGCCAAACCACCGGGGCCGGGAGATACGAGCAGTACTTC
>TRBJ2-5|12|NA|TRBV6-1|NA
CASSDGFETQYF
TGTGCCAGCAGTGACGGTTTTGAGACCCAGTACTTC
>TRBJ2-2|17|NA|TRBV5-5|NA
CASSVRLTRSSTGELFF
TGTGCCAGCAGCGTTAGACTTACCCGGTCGTCCACCGGGGAGCTGTTTTTT
>TRBJ2-3|13|NA|TRBV28|TRBD1
CASSRGQTDTQYF
TGTGCCAGCAGCCGGGGACAGACAGATACGCAGTATTTT
>TRBJ1-3|15|NA|TRBV9|TRBD1
CASSRGQGGGNTIYF
TGTGCCAGCAGTAGAGGACAGGGCGGTGGAAACACCATATATTTT
>TRBJ2-7|15|NA|TRBV6-5|TRBD2
CASSSPRTSFYEQYF
TGTGCCAGCAGTAGTCCGCGGACTAGCTTCTACGAGCAGTACTTC
>TRBJ1-2|17|once|TRBV28|TRBD1
CASSLGTGGGHGYGYTF
TGTGCCAGCAGTTTGGGGACAGGCGGGGGTCATGGCTATGGCTACACCTTC
>TRBJ1-4|11|once|TRBV2|NA
CASSVVEKLFF
TGTGCCAGCAGTGTGGTTGAAAAACTGTTTTTT
>TRBJ1-5|15|NA|TRBV6-8|NA
CASSEYGKGNQPQHF
TGTGCCAGCAGTGAATATGGGAAGGGGAATCAGCCCCAGCATTTT
>TRBJ1-1|12|NA|TRBV6-5|NA
CASSPGNTEAFF
TGTGCCAGCAGCCCAGGGAACACTGAAGCTTTCTTT
>TRBJ1-5|13|NA|TRBV28|NA
CASSRGGNQPQHF
TGTGCCAGCTCTCGGGGGGGGAATCAGCCCCAGCATTTT
>TRBJ2-3|14|NA|TRBV2|NA
CASKVGPSTDTQYF
TGTGCCAGCAAAGTCGGTCCTAGCACAGATACGCAGTATTTT
>TRBJ2-5|16|NA|TRBV11-2|TRBD2
CASSPRLAGPQETQYF
TGTGCCAGCAGCCCCAGACTAGCGGGACCCCAAGAGACCCAGTACTTC
>TRBJ2-7|15|NA|TRBV15|NA
CATSRSLPGSGEQYF
TGTGCCACCAGCAGATCCCTGCCGGGTTCAGGCGAGCAGTACTTC